This TCR beta chain came from a study of PD-1 blockade in mismatch repair-deficient tumors. J was trimmed by 6 bases and V by 3 bases; bases with no gene match: 5. CDR1 is KGHSH, CDR2 LQKENI, per germline. This CDR3 is 14 amino acids long. Sequencing was performed with immunoSEQ multiplex PCR; in TCRdb, only in-frame clones are kept and a portion is missing. The sample consists of tens of thousands of clones, about 84% of them appearing once. Note on this clone: Its antigen is not identified.

Mismatch repair deficiency was confirmed in all patients, by PCR or immunohistochemistry. The study's findings and limits: Rapid post-treatment expansion, then contraction, generally preceding radiologic response, marked tumor-resident clones.

The chain combines TRBV18 with TRBJ2-7, with 10 positions matching TRBD1. The specimen was peripheral blood, collected approximately 18 weeks after starting pembrolizumab. The sequence came from an adult with mismatch repair-deficient cancer. This CDR3 reads CASSPYDRGREQYF. The CDR3 bases are TGTGCCAGCTCACCCTACGACAGGGGGCGCGAGCAGTACTTC.